The T cell receptor (beta chain) under discussion was sequenced for a study of blood T cell repertoires in COVID-19. Overall study: Sites across the United States, Italy and Spain contributed samples from acute and convalescent COVID-19.

Using immunoSEQ multiplex PCR, the repertoire was profiled, and TCRdb retains in-frame clones only, with some absent. The data contain about 250,000 clones, 75% to 85% of them singletons. Trimming stripped 4 bases from V and 0 bases from J, with 22 bases between. The germline V gene has CDR1 LNHDA and CDR2 SQIVND (reference sequence). CDR3 size: 19 residues. The sequence was obtained from an older woman with acute or convalescent COVID-19. Sequenced: peripheral blood. This sequence joins TRBV19 and TRBJ2-1; weak D call: TRBD2 (7 bases). CDR3 nucleotide sequence: TGTGCCAGTAGTAATCAAGGGGGGCGGGGGCCGAGCTCCTACAATGAGCAGTTCTTC. It is translated as CASSNQGGRGPSSYNEQFF.